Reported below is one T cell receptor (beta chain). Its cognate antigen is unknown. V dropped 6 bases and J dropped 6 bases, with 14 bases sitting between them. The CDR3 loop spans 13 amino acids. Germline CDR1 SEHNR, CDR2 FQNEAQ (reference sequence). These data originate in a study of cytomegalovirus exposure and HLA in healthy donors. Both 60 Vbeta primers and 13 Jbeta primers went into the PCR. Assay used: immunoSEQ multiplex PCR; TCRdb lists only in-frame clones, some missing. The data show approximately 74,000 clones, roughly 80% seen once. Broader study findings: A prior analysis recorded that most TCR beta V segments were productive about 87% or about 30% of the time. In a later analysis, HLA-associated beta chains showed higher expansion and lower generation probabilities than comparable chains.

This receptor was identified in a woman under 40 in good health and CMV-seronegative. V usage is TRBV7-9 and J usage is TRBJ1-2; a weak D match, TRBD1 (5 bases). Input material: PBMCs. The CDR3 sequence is CASSYDSEDGYTF. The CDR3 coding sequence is TGTGCCAGCAGTTACGACAGTGAAGATGGCTACACCTTC.